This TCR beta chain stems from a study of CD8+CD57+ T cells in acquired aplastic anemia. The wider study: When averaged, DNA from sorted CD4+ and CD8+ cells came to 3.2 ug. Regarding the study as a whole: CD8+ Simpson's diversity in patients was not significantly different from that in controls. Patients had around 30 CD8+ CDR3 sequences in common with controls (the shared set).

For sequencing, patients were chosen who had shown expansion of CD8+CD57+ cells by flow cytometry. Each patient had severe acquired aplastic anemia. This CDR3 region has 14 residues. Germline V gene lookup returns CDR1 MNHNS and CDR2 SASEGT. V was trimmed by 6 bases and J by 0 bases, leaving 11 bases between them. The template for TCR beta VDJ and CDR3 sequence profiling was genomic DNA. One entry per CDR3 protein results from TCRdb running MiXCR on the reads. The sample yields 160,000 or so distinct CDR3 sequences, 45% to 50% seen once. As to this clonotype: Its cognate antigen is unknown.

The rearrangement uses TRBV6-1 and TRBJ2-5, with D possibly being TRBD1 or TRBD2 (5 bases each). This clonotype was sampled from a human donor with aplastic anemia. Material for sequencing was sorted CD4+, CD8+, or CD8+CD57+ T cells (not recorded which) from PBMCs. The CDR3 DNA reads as TGTGCCAGCAGAATGGGGGAAAACCAAGAGACCCAGTACTTC. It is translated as CASRMGENQETQYF.